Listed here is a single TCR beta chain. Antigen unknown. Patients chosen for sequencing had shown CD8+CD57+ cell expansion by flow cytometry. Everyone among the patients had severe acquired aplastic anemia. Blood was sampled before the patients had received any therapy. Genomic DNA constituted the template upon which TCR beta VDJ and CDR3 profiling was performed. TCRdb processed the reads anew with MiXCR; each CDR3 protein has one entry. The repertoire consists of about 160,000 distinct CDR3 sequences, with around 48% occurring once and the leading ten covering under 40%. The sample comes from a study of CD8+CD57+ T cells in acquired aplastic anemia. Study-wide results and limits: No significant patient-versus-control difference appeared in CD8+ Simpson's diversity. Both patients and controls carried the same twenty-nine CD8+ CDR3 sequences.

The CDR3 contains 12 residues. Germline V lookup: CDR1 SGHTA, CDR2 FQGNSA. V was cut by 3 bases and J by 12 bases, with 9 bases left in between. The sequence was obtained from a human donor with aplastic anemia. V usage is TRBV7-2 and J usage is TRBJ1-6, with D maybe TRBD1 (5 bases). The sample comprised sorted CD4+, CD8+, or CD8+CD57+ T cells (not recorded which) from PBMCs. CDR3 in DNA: TGTGCCAGCAGCTTCCCTGGGGGACCCCTCCACTTT. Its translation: CASSFPGGPLHF.